This TCR beta chain was found in a study of blood T cell repertoires in COVID-19. Study summary: In each case, the material was cDNA or gDNA derived from T cells, B-cell-depleted T cells, or PBMCs.

The CDR3 sequence is 13 residues long. Germline V CDR1 and CDR2: SQVTM, ANQGSEA. V was pared by 4 bases and J by 4 bases, with 13 bases between. This clone was observed a few times. The same CDR3 is also encoded by other DNA sequences in this sample. Profiling relied on immunoSEQ multiplex PCR, and the TCRdb table lists in-frame clones only, not all of them. The sample lists roughly 230,000 clones; roughly 90% were seen once. Material: peripheral blood. The TCR sequence derives from a woman aged 60-70 years with COVID-19, enrolled during active disease. This rearrangement joins TRBV29-1 to TRBJ1-2; possibly TRBD1 for D (5 bases). CDR3 sequence: CSVGGGEGYGYTF. CDR3 DNA sequence: TGCAGCGTTGGGGGAGGGGAAGGCTATGGCTACACCTTC.